Listed below are T cell receptor beta chains from one sample, sequenced in a study of neoadjuvant anti-PD-1 for oral cavity cancer. Repertoires were generated with immunoSEQ multiplex PCR, while TCRdb's copy carries only in-frame clones and drops some. The sample lists some 15,000 clones; roughly 74% were seen once. This specimen consisted of PBMCs, obtained after nivolumab (anti-PD-1) treatment. The receptors shown here come from a person aged 35-80 years with oral cavity squamous cell carcinoma. Each CDR3 is given with its conserved first and last residue.

v_call: TRBV9; cdr3_aa: CASSVKDSSYNSPLHF
v_call: TRBV7-3; cdr3_aa: CASGTGTRADTQYF
v_call: TRBV6-1; cdr3_aa: CASRLLRGLYEQYF
v_call: TRBV25-1; cdr3_aa: CASSSAETQYF
v_call: TRBV4-1; cdr3_aa: CASSLGSGGTDTQYF
v_call: TRBV28; cdr3_aa: CASSSGSSNQPQHF
v_call: TRBV19; cdr3_aa: CASSGGRDYGYTF
v_call: TRBV5-1; cdr3_aa: CASSLGGLAGINEQFF
v_call: TRBV7-2; cdr3_aa: CASSSPSTGVNEQYF
v_call: TRBV11-2; cdr3_aa: CASSSPGRDLGGYTF
v_call: TRBV6-6; cdr3_aa: CASRDRTEAFF
v_call: TRBV18; cdr3_aa: CASSPQTGEETQYF
v_call: TRBV5-1; cdr3_aa: CASSAGTGGFANEKLFF
v_call: TRBV28; cdr3_aa: CASSKVGYTF
v_call: TRBV6-1; cdr3_aa: CASITGTGGWDEQFF
v_call: TRBV7-2; cdr3_aa: CASSLEVGLPRPQHF
v_call: TRBV28; cdr3_aa: CASSSPGRSYEQYF
v_call: TRBV19; cdr3_aa: CASTPRGGRVTEAFF
v_call: TRBV4-1; cdr3_aa: CASSVPWGYTGELFF
v_call: TRBV2; cdr3_aa: CASSPFLIGELFF
v_call: TRBV29-1; cdr3_aa: CSAADRAQGAQHF
v_call: TRBV7-2; cdr3_aa: CASRAQGGNYEQYF
v_call: TRBV6-1; cdr3_aa: CASSLQQNTEAFF
v_call: TRBV6-4; cdr3_aa: CASRATGPTDTQYF
v_call: TRBV6-1; cdr3_aa: CASSDTGGRETQYF
v_call: TRBV4-1; cdr3_aa: CASSQAGTGGYEQYF
v_call: TRBV19; cdr3_aa: CASNPLASTIPGVNEQFF
v_call: TRBV4-1; cdr3_aa: CASSLTGAHTGELFF
v_call: TRBV9; cdr3_aa: CASSVAPRPLTGSYEQYF
v_call: TRBV28; cdr3_aa: CASFWGGRRTEAFF
v_call: TRBV5-4; cdr3_aa: CASQGQGIHEQYF
v_call: TRBV6-5; cdr3_aa: CASSYSRQGDTEAFF
v_call: TRBV19; cdr3_aa: CASMLTIPNTGELFF
v_call: TRBV2; cdr3_aa: CATFSTGERSGYTF
v_call: TRBV12-5; cdr3_aa: CASGLDPSGSGYGYTF
v_call: TRBV7-2; cdr3_aa: CASSPGTGGFFYRDTEAFF
v_call: TRBV7-3; cdr3_aa: CASSPTGSMAEAFF
v_call: TRBV6-1; cdr3_aa: CASSEVFTQLSYEQYF
v_call: TRBV5-1; cdr3_aa: CASSLGWHYGYTF
v_call: TRBV19; cdr3_aa: CASSDRGWDTGELFF
v_call: TRBV5-6; cdr3_aa: CASSSTPGQGIPLHF
v_call: TRBV15; cdr3_aa: CATRRDSFRLAALDEQFF
v_call: TRBV19; cdr3_aa: CASKRFITQRSRGYTF
v_call: TRBV19; cdr3_aa: CASSLRDSSTDTQYF